These 22 T cell receptor beta chains originate from one sample sequenced in a study of blood T cell repertoires in COVID-19. Profiling relied on immunoSEQ multiplex PCR, and the TCRdb table lists in-frame clones only, not all of them. The data contain about 280,000 clones, 65% to 90% of them singletons. Sequences were obtained from peripheral blood. The receptors shown here come from a man aged 50-60 years with active or convalescent COVID-19.

The V call is TRBV7-9, the J call TRBJ2-2; 11 nucleotides line up with TRBD2. V was pared by 5 bases and J by 4 bases, with 12 bases of the junction left unmatched. The CDR3 is made up of 18 amino acids. The germline gives CDR1 SEHNR, CDR2 FQNEAQ (reference sequence). CDR3: CASSTPRGGTSGTGELFF. The CDR3 DNA reads as TGTGCCAGCAGCACACCCCGGGGGGGGACTAGCGGCACCGGGGAGCTGTTTTTT.

This chain uses TRBV19 with TRBJ1-1; a possible D gene is TRBD1 (6 bases). Germline values: CDR1 LNHDA, CDR2 SQIVND (reference sequence). This CDR3 region has 14 residues. With 6 bases removed from V and 4 bases from J, the gap between germline ends came to 15 bases. CDR3 region: CASRPRQDATEAFF. CDR3 DNA sequence: TGTGCCAGTAGACCGCGACAGGATGCCACTGAAGCTTTCTTT.

V and J are TRBV2 and TRBJ2-2, with D unresolved. The CDR3 is made up of 16 amino acids. V was cut by 4 bases and J by 6 bases, with 18 bases left in between. Germline loops: CDR1 SNHLY, CDR2 FYNNEI. CDR3 sequence (DNA): TGTGCCAGCAGTGCAGAGGCCATCGCAACCGCCGGGGAGCTGTTTTTT. It specifies CASSAEAIATAGELFF.

The rearrangement links TRBV28 to TRBJ1-2; 7 bases line up with TRBD1. V shed 8 bases, J shed 8 bases, and the junction held 14 bases outside the gene matches. The germline gives CDR1 MDHEN, CDR2 SYDVKM. The CDR3 is made up of 14 amino acids. As DNA, the CDR3 is TGTGCCAGCTCCTCCGAAGACAGGGCTGGAGGCTACACCTTC. It codes for CASSSEDRAGGYTF.

Regarding this clone: This same CDR3 is encoded by further DNA sequences in the sample. V is TRBV5-1 and J is TRBJ2-1; 9 nucleotides align to TRBD2. Germline values: CDR1 SGHRS, CDR2 YFSETQ. V lost 2 bases, J lost 1 base, and 1 base stayed unmatched. The CDR3 has 15 amino acids. CDR3 DNA: TGCGCCAGCAGCTTTAGCGGGAGTTCCTACAATGAGCAGTTCTTC. Residues: CASSFSGSSYNEQFF.

The chain couples TRBV7-8 to TRBJ2-2, with D perhaps matching TRBD2 (5 bases). The CDR3 loop spans 14 amino acids. The germline V gene encodes CDR1 SGHVS and CDR2 FQNEAQ. V was pared by 7 bases and J by 0 bases, with 9 bases between. The CDR3 sequence: CASIRLSNTGELFF. CDR3 coding DNA: TGTGCCAGCATTCGACTATCGAACACCGGGGAGCTGTTTTTT. The variable domain in full, with the rest retrieved from reference TRBV7-8 and TRBJ2-2, is GAGVSQSPRYKVAKRGQDVALRCDPISGHVSLFWYQQALGQGPEFLTYFQNEAQLDKSGLPSDRFFAERPEGSVSTLKIQRTQQEDSAVYLCASIRLSNTGELFFGEGSRLTVL.

The CDR3 region is CSVEEIGPGNSGANVLTF. The CDR3 DNA reads as TGCAGCGTTGAAGAGATTGGGCCCGGGAACTCTGGGGCCAACGTCCTGACTTTC. V and J are TRBV29-1 and TRBJ2-6; weak D call: TRBD2 (5 bases). The CDR3 extends over 18 amino acids. CDR1 is SQVTM, CDR2 ANQGSEA, per germline. The V end was cut by 0 bases, the J end by 0 bases, with 15 bases between.

The rearrangement joins TRBV1 to TRBJ2-2; TRBD1, the table's D call, lacks a check against the DNA. TRBV1 is reported as a pseudogene. The CDR3 has 16 amino acids. The CDR3 is CTSSQVQGTNTGELFF. The CDR3 bases are TGCACCAGCAGCCAAGTCCAGGGTACGAACACCGGGGAGCTGTTTTTT.

The chain joins TRBV7-2 to TRBJ2-1; D unresolved. CDR3 length: 14 residues. The ends were cut back, 5 bases at V and 7 bases at J, with 15 bases in the middle. In germline, CDR1 is SGHTA, CDR2 FQGNSA. The CDR3 region is CASSRPTERNEQFF. The CDR3 coding sequence is TGTGCCAGCAGCCGGCCCACCGAGAGGAATGAGCAGTTCTTC.

The chain recombines TRBV19 with TRBJ2-1; TRBD2 aligns across 10 bases. CDR1 is LNHDA, CDR2 SQIVND, per germline (reference sequence). The ends lost 5 bases at V and 1 base at J; junction bases unmatched: 8. CDR3 length: 17 residues. The chain's CDR3 is CASSPPGTSASYNEQFF. CDR3 DNA: TGTGCCAGTAGTCCACCCGGGACTAGCGCTTCCTACAATGAGCAGTTCTTC. Looking up the rest from reference TRBV19 and TRBJ2-1 gives the full variable domain: DGGITQSPKYLFRKEGQNVTLSCEQNLNHDAMYWYRQDPGQGLRLIYYSQIVNDFQKGDIAEGYSVSREKKESFPLTVTSAQKNPTAFYLCASSPPGTSASYNEQFFGPGTRLTVL.

Only a few counts were recorded for this clone. This rearrangement joins TRBV2 to TRBJ2-7; TRBD1 matches at 7 bases. In germline, CDR1 is SNHLY, CDR2 FYNNEI. This CDR3 spans 18 amino acids. Trimming at V came to 2 bases and at J to 0 bases, leaving 13 bases not matched to a gene. As DNA, the CDR3 is TGTGCCAGCAGTGAACCGGACAGGCGCCGAGGCTTCTCCTACGAGCAGTACTTC. It codes for CASSEPDRRRGFSYEQYF. The whole variable domain, filled in from reference TRBV2 and TRBJ2-7, reads EPEVTQTPSHQVTQMGQEVILRCVPISNHLYFYWYRQILGQKVEFLVSFYNNEISEKSEIFDDQFSVERPDGSNFTLKIRSTKLEDSAMYFCASSEPDRRRGFSYEQYFGPGTRLTVT.

The chain is built from TRBV7-2 and TRBJ2-1; 9 nucleotides match TRBD1. This CDR3 is built from 13 residues. Germline values: CDR1 SGHTA, CDR2 FQGNSA. V lost 4 bases to trimming and J lost 9 bases; unmatched junction nucleotides: 4. CDR3 nucleotide sequence: TGTGCCAGCAGCTCGGGACAGGGTCGTGAGCAGTTCTTC. It translates to CASSSGQGREQFF.

This chain joins TRBV27 and TRBJ1-6, with 9 bases aligning to TRBD1. The CDR3 loop spans 17 amino acids. In germline, CDR1 is MNHEY, CDR2 SMNVEV (reference sequence). V trimming: 0 bases; J trimming: 9 bases; junction bases outside the gene matches: 9. The chain's CDR3 is CASSLSPPRQGGSPLHF. CDR3 bases: TGTGCCAGCAGTTTATCACCCCCCCGACAGGGGGGTTCACCCCTCCACTTT.

The genes are TRBV2 and TRBJ2-1; 10 nucleotides agree with TRBD2. V lost 5 bases, J lost 3 bases, and 4 bases stayed unmatched. Germline V gene sequence: CDR1 SNHLY, CDR2 FYNNEI. The CDR3 sequence is 15 residues long. CDR3 DNA sequence: TGTGCCAGCAGTAAGGGACTAGCGAACTACAATGAGCAGTTCTTC. Translation gives CASSKGLANYNEQFF.

The J gene is TRBJ2-1, the V gene TRBV10-2, with TRBD2 identical over 12 bases. Germline CDR1 WSHSY, CDR2 SAAADI. Losses at the gene ends were 0 bases for V and 13 bases for J; bases not matched to a gene: 1. The CDR3 totals 13 residues. The CDR3 loop reads CASSESTSGSQFF. Here the CDR3 DNA reads TGCGCCAGCAGTGAGTCGACTAGCGGGAGTCAGTTCTTC.

The rearrangement links TRBV7-9 to TRBJ1-1; no clear D. The CDR3 covers 16 residues. In germline, CDR1 is SEHNR, CDR2 FQNEAQ (reference sequence). V lost 5 bases, J lost 0 bases, and 16 bases lay in between. CDR3 in amino acids: CASSRELANMNTEAFF. The CDR3 coding sequence is TGTGCCAGCAGCCGAGAACTAGCTAATATGAACACTGAAGCTTTCTTT.

V usage is TRBV6-5 and J usage is TRBJ1-4; D call uncertain. The V and J ends lost 4 bases and 0 bases respectively, with 9 bases between them. The CDR3 length is 15 residues. The germline gives CDR1 MNHEY, CDR2 SVGAGI. This chain's CDR3 is CASSFSVATNEKLFF. The CDR3 bases are TGTGCCAGCAGTTTTTCCGTTGCAACTAATGAAAAACTGTTTTTT.

The genes are TRBV4-1 and TRBJ2-3; a weak D match, TRBD2 (6 bases). This CDR3 region has 17 residues. Trimming cost V 0 bases and J 3 bases, with 16 bases left between them. Germline V lookup: CDR1 MGHRA, CDR2 YSYEKL. The CDR3 is CASSQDRGGLRTDTQYF. CDR3 nucleotide sequence: TGCGCCAGCAGCCAAGATCGAGGAGGGCTCAGGACAGATACGCAGTATTTT.

This chain links TRBV4-2 with TRBJ2-7, with a possible D match to TRBD1 (6 bases). The CDR3 consists of 18 residues. Germline assignment: CDR1 LGHNA and CDR2 YNFKEQ. Trimming pared 0 bases from V and 2 bases from J, leaving 20 bases between. The CDR3 bases are TGTGCCAGCAGCCAAGACTCCCTTGGGGGCGGGCGGACCTACGAGCAGTACTTC. Its protein product is CASSQDSLGGGRTYEQYF.

This chain connects TRBV4-3 to TRBJ2-7; the D is unclear. Germline V gene sequence: CDR1 LGHNA, CDR2 YSLEER. Trimming took off 0 bases at V and 3 bases at J, with 21 bases between the two ends. The CDR3 is 18 residues long. CDR3 residues: CASSQERAGFRENYEQYF. Here the CDR3 DNA reads TGCGCCAGCAGCCAAGAACGAGCCGGGTTCAGAGAGAACTACGAGCAGTACTTC.

The CDR3: CASSPRGLDTEAFF. The CDR3 DNA sequence: TGTGCCAGCTCACCTAGGGGCCTAGACACTGAAGCTTTCTTT. The rearrangement joins TRBV18 to TRBJ1-1; tentatively, D is TRBD1 (5 bases). From germline, CDR1 is KGHSH and CDR2 LQKENI. CDR3 length: 14 amino acids. V dropped 3 bases and J dropped 3 bases, with 11 bases sitting between them.

The V and J genes are TRBV19 and TRBJ1-2; D remains unclear. The CDR3 is 15 amino acids. Trimming shortened V by 3 bases and J by 8 bases, and 19 bases separated the two germline ends. CDR1 LNHDA and CDR2 SQIVND come from the germline V gene (reference sequence). CDR3 residues: CASSIREELVWGYTF. CDR3 sequence (DNA): TGTGCCAGTAGTATTCGGGAAGAGCTTGTCTGGGGCTACACCTTC. Variable domain in full (rest from reference TRBV19 and TRBJ1-2): DGGITQSPKYLFRKEGQNVTLSCEQNLNHDAMYWYRQDPGQGLRLIYYSQIVNDFQKGDIAEGYSVSREKKESFPLTVTSAQKNPTAFYLCASSIREELVWGYTFGSGTRLTVV.